This entry lists 8 T cell receptor beta chains sequenced from one sample in a study of identical twins. TCRdb reanalysed the 5' RACE reads using MiXCR and keeps one entry per CDR3 protein. This table holds hundreds of thousands of distinct CDR3 sequences, 5.5% to 6.5% found once. Sample: naive T cells sorted from blood. The receptors originated from a man younger than 30 in good health.

The chain recombines TRBV12-3 or TRBV12-4 with TRBJ1-6, with D perhaps TRBD1 (5 bases). This CDR3 is built from 14 residues. V was cut by 3 bases and J by 6 bases, with 9 bases left in between. The CDR3 sequence: CASSFGAGNSPLHF. As DNA, the CDR3 is TGTGCCAGCAGTTTCGGGGCGGGTAATTCACCCCTCCACTTT.

This clonotype occurred many times. The CDR3 DNA follows: TGCGCCAGCAGCTTGTCGCAGGCGGATACGCAGTATTTT. Translating it yields CASSLSQADTQYF. This rearrangement joins TRBV5-1 to TRBJ2-3; D unresolved. The V end was cut by 1 base, the J end by 6 bases, with 9 bases between. CDR1 SGHRS and CDR2 YFSETQ come from the germline V gene. This CDR3 comprises 13 residues.

V gene TRBV10-3 combines with J gene TRBJ2-5, with D perhaps matching TRBD1 (6 bases). The germline gives CDR1 ENHRY, CDR2 SYGVKD. This CDR3 spans 13 amino acids. Trimming shortened V by 6 bases and J by 2 bases, and 10 bases separated the two germline ends. The CDR3 nucleotides read TGTGCCATCAGGCCGGGGACACAAGAGACCCAGTACTTC. It specifies CAIRPGTQETQYF.

This clonotype has ten or more counts. The rearrangement uses TRBV12-3 or TRBV12-4 and TRBJ2-5, with 9 bases that match TRBD1. The CDR3 extends over 13 amino acids. Trimming removed 4 bases from V and 4 bases from J; junction bases left unmatched: 1. Written as DNA, the CDR3 is TGTGCCAGCAGTTGGACAGGGGCAGAGACCCAGTACTTC. Residues: CASSWTGAETQYF.

This clonotype was observed a few times. The chain is built from TRBV20-1 and TRBJ2-7; D remains ambiguous. Germline V gene data show CDR1 as DFQATT and CDR2 as SNEGSKA (reference sequence). The CDR3 has 15 residues. With 2 bases removed from V and 2 bases from J, the gap between germline ends came to 16 bases. The CDR3 sequence is CSARPDRALTYEQYF. Written as DNA, the CDR3 is TGCAGTGCTAGACCAGACCGGGCCTTAACCTACGAGCAGTACTTC.

This clonotype was observed at least ten times. V and J are TRBV12-3 or TRBV12-4 and TRBJ1-6, with D maybe TRBD1 (5 bases). CDR3 size: 16 residues. Trimming removed 3 bases at V and 6 bases at J, with 15 bases between. The CDR3 DNA follows: TGTGCCAGCAGTTTTTTAGACAGACGCCTTAATTCACCCCTCCACTTT. Protein sequence: CASSFLDRRLNSPLHF.

This clonotype was seen only a few times. The junction and the germline gene differ at one end; a read error may be behind it. The chain uses TRBV7-9 and TRBJ2-7; D remains ambiguous. Germline V gene lookup returns CDR1 SEHNR and CDR2 FQNEAQ (reference sequence). This CDR3 contains 12 residues. The CDR3 region has the DNA TGTGCCAGCAGCTTACTCTACGATAAGCAATACTTC. Its translation is CASSLLYDKQYF. The entire variable domain, with the rest obtained from reference TRBV7-9 and TRBJ2-7, is as follows: DTGVSQNPRHKITKRGQNVTFRCDPISEHNRLYWYRQTLGQGPEFLTYFQNEAQLEKSRLLSDRFSAERPKGSFSTLEIQRTEQGDSAMYLCASSLLYDKQYFGPGTRLTVT.

The rearrangement links TRBV7-2 to TRBJ2-5; 10 nucleotides match TRBD2. The CDR3 spans 16 residues. Germline CDR1 is SGHTA and CDR2 is FQGNSA. The ends lost 5 bases at V and 5 bases at J; junction bases unmatched: 11. This chain's CDR3 is CASSPGPPLAGETQYF. As DNA, the CDR3 is TGTGCCAGCAGCCCCGGCCCCCCACTAGCGGGGGAGACCCAGTACTTC.